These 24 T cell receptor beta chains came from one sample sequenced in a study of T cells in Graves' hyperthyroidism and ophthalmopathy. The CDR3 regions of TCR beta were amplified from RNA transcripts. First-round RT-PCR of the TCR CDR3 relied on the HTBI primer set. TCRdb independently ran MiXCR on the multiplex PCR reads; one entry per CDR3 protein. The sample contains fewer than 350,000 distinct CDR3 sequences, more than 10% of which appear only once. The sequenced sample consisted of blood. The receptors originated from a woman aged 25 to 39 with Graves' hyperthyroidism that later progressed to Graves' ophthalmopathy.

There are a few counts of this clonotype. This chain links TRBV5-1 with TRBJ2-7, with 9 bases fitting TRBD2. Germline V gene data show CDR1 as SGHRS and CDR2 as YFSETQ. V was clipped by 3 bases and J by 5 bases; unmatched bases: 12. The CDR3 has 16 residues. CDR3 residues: CASSSELTSGAHEQYF. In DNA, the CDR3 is TGCGCCAGCAGCTCCGAACTGACTAGCGGAGCCCACGAGCAGTACTTC.

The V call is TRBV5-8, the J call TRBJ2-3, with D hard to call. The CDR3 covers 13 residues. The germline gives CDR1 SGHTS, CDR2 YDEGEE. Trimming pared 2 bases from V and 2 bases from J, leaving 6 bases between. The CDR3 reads CASSLRTTDTQYF. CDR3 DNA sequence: TGTGCCAGCAGCTTACGCACCACAGATACGCAGTATTTT.

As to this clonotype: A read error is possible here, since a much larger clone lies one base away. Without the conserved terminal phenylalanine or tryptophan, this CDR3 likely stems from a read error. CDR3 residues: CASSRASLPNEQFL. Here the CDR3 DNA reads TGTGCCAGCAGTCGGGCTAGTTTGCCCAATGAGCAGTTCCTC. The rearrangement links TRBV6-1 to TRBJ2-1; D remains ambiguous. Trimming removed 5 bases from V and 6 bases from J, with 14 bases in between. Germline CDR1 MNHNS, CDR2 SASEGT. CDR3 length: 14 residues.

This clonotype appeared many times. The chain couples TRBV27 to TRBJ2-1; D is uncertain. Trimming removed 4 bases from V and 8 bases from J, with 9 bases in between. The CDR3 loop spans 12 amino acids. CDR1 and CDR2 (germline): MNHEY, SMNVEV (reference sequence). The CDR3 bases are TGTGCCAGCAGTTCCCCCTTCTATGAGCAGTTCTTC. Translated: CASSSPFYEQFF.

CDR3 loop: CASSVGGAYGYTF. The CDR3 region has the DNA TGTGCCAGCAGCGTAGGCGGCGCCTATGGCTACACCTTC. The chain recombines TRBV9 with TRBJ1-2; D is ambiguous. CDR1 and CDR2 from the germline V gene are SGDLS and YYNGEE. V lost 0 bases to trimming and J lost 4 bases, with 7 bases between them. The CDR3 is 13 residues long.

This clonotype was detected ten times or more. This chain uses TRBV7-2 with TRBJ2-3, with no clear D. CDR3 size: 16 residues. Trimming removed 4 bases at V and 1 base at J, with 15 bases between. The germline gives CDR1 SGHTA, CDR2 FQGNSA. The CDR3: CASSSIAPLGTDTQYF. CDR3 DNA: TGTGCCAGCAGCTCAATTGCCCCCCTTGGCACAGATACGCAGTATTTT.

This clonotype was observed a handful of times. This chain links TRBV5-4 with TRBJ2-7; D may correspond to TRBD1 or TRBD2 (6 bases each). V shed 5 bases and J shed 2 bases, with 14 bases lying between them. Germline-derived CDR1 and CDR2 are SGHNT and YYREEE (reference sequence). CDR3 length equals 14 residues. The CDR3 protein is CASSLRGGTYEQYF. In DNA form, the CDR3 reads TGTGCCAGCAGTCTCCGAGGGGGGACCTACGAGCAGTACTTC.

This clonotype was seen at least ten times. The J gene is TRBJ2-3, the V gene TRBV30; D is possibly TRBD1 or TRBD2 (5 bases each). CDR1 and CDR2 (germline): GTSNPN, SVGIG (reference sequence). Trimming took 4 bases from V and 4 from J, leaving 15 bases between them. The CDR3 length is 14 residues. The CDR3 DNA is TGTGCCTGGACGAGGGGTGAGAGAGCAGATACGCAGTATTTT. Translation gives CAWTRGERADTQYF.

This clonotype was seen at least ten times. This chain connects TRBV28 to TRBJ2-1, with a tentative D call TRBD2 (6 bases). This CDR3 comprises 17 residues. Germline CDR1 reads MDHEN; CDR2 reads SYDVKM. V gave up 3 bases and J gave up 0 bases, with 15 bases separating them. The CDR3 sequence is CASSLWGAGSSYNEQFF. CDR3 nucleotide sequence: TGTGCCAGCAGTTTGTGGGGAGCGGGTAGCTCCTACAATGAGCAGTTCTTC.

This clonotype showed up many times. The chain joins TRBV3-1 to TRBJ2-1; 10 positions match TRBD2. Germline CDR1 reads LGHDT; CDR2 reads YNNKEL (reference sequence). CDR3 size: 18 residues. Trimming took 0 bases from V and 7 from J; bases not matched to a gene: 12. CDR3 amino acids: CASSQDQVLAGVANEQFF. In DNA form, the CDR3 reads TGTGCCAGCAGCCAAGATCAGGTCCTAGCGGGAGTTGCAAATGAGCAGTTCTTC.

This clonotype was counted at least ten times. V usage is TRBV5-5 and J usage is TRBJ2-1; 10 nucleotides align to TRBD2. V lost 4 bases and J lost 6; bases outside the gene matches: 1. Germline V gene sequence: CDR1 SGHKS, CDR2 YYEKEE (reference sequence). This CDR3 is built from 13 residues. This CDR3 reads CASSIAGGNEQFF. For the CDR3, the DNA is TGTGCCAGCAGCATAGCGGGAGGCAATGAGCAGTTCTTC.

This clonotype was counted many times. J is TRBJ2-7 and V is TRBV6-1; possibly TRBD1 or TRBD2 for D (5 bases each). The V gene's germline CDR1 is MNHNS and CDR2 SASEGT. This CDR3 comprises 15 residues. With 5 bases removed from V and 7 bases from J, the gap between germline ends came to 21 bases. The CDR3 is CASSQTGTGLSEQYF. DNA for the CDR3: TGTGCCAGCAGTCAAACCGGGACGGGGCTTTCTGAGCAGTACTTC.

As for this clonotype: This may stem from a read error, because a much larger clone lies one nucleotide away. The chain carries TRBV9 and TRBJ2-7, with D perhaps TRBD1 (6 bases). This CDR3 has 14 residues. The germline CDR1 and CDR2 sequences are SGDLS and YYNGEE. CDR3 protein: CGSSPGQISYEQYF. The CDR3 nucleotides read TGTGGCAGCAGCCCCGGACAGATCTCCTACGAGCAGTACTTC.

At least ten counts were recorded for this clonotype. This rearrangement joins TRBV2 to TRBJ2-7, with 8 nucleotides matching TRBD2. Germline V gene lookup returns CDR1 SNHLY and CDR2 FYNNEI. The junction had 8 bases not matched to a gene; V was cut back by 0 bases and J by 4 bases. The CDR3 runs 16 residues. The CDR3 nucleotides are TGTGCCAGCAGTGAAGCGCGGGGGGAGACGGTTTACGAGCAGTACTTC. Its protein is CASSEARGETVYEQYF.

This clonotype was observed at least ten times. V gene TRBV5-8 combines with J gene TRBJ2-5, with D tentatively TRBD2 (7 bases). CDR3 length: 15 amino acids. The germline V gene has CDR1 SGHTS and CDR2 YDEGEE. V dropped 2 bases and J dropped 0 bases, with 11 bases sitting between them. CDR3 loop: CASSFGGAYQETQYF. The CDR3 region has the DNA TGTGCCAGCAGCTTTGGGGGGGCCTACCAAGAGACCCAGTACTTC.

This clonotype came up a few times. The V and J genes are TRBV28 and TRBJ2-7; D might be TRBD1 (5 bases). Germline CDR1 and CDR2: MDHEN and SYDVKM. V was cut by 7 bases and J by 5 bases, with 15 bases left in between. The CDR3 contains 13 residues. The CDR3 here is CASTVGALNEQYF. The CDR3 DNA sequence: TGTGCCAGCACAGTAGGGGCTCTCAACGAGCAGTACTTC. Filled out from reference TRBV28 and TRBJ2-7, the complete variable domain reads DVKVTQSSRYLVKRTGEKVFLECVQDMDHENMFWYRQDPGLGLRLIYFSYDVKMKEKGDIPEGYSVSREKKERFSLILESASTNQTSMYLCASTVGALNEQYFGPGTRLTVT.

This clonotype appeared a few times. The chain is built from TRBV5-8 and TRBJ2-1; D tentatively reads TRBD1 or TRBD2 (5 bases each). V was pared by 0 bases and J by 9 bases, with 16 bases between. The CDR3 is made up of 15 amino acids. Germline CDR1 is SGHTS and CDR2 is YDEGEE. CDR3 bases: TGTGCCAGCAGCTTGGCCGGGGCAGGGTTGACTGAGCAGTTCTTC. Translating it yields CASSLAGAGLTEQFF.

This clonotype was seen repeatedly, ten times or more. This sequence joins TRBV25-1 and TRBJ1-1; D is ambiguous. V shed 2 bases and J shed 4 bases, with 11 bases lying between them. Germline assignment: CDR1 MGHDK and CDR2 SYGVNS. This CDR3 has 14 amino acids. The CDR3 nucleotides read TGTGCCAGCAGTGAAGGCGACTGGGTCACTGAAGCTTTCTTT. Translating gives CASSEGDWVTEAFF.

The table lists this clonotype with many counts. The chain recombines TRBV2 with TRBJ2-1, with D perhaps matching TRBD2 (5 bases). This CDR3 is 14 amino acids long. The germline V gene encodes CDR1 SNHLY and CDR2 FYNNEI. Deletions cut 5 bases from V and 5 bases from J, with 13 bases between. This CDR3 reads CASSTLLVNNEQFF. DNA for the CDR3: TGTGCCAGCAGTACCTTACTAGTCAACAATGAGCAGTTCTTC.

CDR3 region: CASSCQGAGGYTF. The CDR3 region has the DNA TGTGCCAGCAGCTGCCAGGGGGCTGGAGGCTACACCTTC. This chain links TRBV7-2 with TRBJ1-2; 8 bases are a match to TRBD1. There are 13 residues in the CDR3. V lost 4 bases and J lost 8; bases outside the gene matches: 6. From germline, CDR1 is SGHTA and CDR2 FQGNSA.

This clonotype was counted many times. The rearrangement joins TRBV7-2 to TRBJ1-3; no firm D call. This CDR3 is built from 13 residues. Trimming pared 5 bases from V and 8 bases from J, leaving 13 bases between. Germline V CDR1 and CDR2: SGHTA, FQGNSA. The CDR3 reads CASSLRQGYTIYF. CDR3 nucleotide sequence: TGTGCCAGCAGCCTTAGACAAGGATACACCATATATTTT.

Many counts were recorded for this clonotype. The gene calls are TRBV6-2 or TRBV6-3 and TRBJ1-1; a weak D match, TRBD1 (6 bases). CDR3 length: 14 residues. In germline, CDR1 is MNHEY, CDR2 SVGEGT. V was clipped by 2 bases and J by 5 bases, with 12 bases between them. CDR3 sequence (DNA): TGTGCCAGCAGTTACAATACAGGGACGACTGAAGCTTTCTTT. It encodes CASSYNTGTTEAFF.

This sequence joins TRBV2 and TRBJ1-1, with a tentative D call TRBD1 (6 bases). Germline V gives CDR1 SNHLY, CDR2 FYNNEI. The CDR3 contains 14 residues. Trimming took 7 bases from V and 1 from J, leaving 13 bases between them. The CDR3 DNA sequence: TGTGCCAGCAAATCACAGGGTGGGAACACTGAAGCTTTCTTT. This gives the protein CASKSQGGNTEAFF.

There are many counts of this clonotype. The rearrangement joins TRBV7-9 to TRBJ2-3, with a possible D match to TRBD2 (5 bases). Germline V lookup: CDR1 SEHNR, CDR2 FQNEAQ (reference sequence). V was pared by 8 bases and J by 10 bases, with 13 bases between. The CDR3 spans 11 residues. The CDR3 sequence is CASWSGPSQYF. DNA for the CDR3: TGTGCCAGCTGGAGCGGCCCTTCGCAGTATTTT. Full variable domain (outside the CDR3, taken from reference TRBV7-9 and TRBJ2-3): DTGVSQNPRHKITKRGQNVTFRCDPISEHNRLYWYRQTLGQGPEFLTYFQNEAQLEKSRLLSDRFSAERPKGSFSTLEIQRTEQGDSAMYLCASWSGPSQYFGPGTRLTVL.